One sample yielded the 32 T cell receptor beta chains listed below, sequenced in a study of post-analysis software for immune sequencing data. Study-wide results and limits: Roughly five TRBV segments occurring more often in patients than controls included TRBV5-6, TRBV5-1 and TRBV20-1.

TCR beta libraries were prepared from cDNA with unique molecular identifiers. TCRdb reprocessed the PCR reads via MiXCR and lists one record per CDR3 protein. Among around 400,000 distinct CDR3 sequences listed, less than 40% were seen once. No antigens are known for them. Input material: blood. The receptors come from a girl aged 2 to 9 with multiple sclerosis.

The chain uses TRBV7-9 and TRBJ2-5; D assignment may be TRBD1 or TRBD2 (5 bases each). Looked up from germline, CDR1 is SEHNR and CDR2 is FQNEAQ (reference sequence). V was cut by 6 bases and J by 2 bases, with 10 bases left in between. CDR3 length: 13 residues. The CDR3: CASRGDVQETQYF. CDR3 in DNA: TGTGCCAGCAGGGGGGACGTACAAGAGACCCAGTACTTC.

The CDR3 loop reads CASSLYRGTEAFF. Here the CDR3 DNA reads TGCGCCAGCAGCTTGTACAGGGGGACTGAAGCTTTCTTT. The rearrangement uses TRBV5-1 and TRBJ1-1; 8 nucleotides line up with TRBD1. From germline, CDR1 is SGHRS and CDR2 YFSETQ. Trimming took 1 base from V and 5 from J; bases not matched to a gene: 1. The CDR3 length is 13 residues.

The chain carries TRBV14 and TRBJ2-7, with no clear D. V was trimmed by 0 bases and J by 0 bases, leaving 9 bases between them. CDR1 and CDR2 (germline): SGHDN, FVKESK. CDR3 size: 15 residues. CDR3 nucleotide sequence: TGTGCCAGCAGCCAAGAACCGCTTCTCTCCTACGAGCAGTACTTC. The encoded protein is CASSQEPLLSYEQYF.

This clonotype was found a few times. CDR3 DNA: TGTGCCAGCAGCCGAGGGTTGTCCCACGAGCAGTACTTC. This gives the protein CASSRGLSHEQYF. The chain combines TRBV7-3 with TRBJ2-7; D may be TRBD2 (5 bases). The CDR3 runs 13 residues. V was clipped by 5 bases and J by 5 bases, with 13 bases between them. Germline V gene data show CDR1 as SGHTA and CDR2 as FQGTGA.

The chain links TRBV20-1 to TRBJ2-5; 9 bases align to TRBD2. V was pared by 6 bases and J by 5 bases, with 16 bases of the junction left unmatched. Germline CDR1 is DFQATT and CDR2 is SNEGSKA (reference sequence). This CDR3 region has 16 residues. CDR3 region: CSALEVPGLAMETQYF. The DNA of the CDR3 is TGCAGTGCCCTAGAAGTCCCGGGACTAGCAATGGAGACCCAGTACTTC.

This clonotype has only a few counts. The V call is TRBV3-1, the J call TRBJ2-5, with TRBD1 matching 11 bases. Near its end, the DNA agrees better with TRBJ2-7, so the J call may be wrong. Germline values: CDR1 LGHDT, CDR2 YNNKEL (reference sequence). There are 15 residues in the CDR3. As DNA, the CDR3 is TGTGCCAGCAGCCCTAGCGGGACAGGGGGTTCCGAGCAGTACTTC. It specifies CASSPSGTGGSEQYF.

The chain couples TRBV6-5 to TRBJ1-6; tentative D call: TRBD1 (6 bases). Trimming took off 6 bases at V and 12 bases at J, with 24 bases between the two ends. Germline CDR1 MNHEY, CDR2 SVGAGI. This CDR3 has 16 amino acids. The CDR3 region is CASSQSPTGPLGPLHF. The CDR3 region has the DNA TGTGCCAGCAGCCAATCCCCGACAGGTCCTTTGGGACCCCTCCACTTT.

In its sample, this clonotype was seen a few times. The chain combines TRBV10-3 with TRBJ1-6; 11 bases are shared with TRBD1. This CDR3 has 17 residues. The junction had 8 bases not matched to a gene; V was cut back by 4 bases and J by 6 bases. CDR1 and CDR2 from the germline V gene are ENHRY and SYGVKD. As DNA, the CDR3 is TGTGCCATCAGTGCCTCCGGGACAGGGGGAAGTAATTCACCCCTCCACTTT. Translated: CAISASGTGGSNSPLHF.

The CDR3 protein is CASSVGIAGGTGELFF. The CDR3 nucleotides are TGTGCCAGCAGCGTAGGGATAGCGGGAGGCACCGGGGAGCTGTTTTTT. The rearrangement links TRBV9 to TRBJ2-2; 10 bases align to TRBD2. The germline CDR1 and CDR2 sequences are SGDLS and YYNGEE. CDR3 length: 16 residues. With 0 bases clipped from V and 4 bases from J, the junction kept 3 bases outside the gene matches. Looking up the rest from reference TRBV9 and TRBJ2-2 gives the full variable domain: DSGVTQTPKHLITATGQRVTLRCSPRSGDLSVYWYQQSLDQGLQFLIQYYNGEERAKGNILERFSAQQFPDLHSELNLSSLELGDSALYFCASSVGIAGGTGELFFGEGSRLTVL.

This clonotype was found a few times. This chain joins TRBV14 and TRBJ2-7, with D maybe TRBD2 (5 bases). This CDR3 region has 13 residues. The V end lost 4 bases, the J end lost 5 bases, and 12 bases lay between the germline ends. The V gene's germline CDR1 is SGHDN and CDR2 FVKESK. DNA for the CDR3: TGTGCCAGCAGCCTTACTAGGGATGACGAGCAGTACTTC. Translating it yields CASSLTRDDEQYF. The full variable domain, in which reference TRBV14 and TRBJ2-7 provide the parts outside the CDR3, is EAGVTQFPSHSVIEKGQTVTLRCDPISGHDNLYWYRRVMGKEIKFLLHFVKESKQDESGMPNNRFLAERTGGTYSTLKVQPAELEDSGVYFCASSLTRDDEQYFGPGTRLTVT.

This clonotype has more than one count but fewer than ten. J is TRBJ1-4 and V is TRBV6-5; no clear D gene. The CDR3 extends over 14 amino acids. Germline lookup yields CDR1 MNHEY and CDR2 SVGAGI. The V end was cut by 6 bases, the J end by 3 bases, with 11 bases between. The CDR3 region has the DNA TGTGCCAGCAGAATGAGCACAGCTAATGAAAAACTGTTTTTT. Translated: CASRMSTANEKLFF.

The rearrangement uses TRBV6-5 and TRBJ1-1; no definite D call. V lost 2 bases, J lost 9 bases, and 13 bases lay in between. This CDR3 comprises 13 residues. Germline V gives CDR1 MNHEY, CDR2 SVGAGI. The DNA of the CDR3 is TGTGCCAGCAGTTACCGACCCCGTGAGAAAGCTTTCTTT. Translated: CASSYRPREKAFF.

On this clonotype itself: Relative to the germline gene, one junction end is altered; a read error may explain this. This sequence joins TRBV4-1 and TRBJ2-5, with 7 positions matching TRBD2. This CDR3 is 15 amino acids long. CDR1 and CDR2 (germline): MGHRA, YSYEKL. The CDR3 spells CASSQLGLTQETRYF. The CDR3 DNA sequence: TGCGCCAGCAGCCAACTGGGACTAACTCAAGAGACCCGGTACTTC.

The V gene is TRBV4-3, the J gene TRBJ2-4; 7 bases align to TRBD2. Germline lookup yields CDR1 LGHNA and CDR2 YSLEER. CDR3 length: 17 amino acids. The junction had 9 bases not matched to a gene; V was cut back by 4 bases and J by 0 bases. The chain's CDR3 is CASSPGLVRLAKNIQYF. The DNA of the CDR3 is TGCGCCAGCAGCCCCGGACTAGTTAGGTTAGCCAAAAACATTCAGTACTTC.

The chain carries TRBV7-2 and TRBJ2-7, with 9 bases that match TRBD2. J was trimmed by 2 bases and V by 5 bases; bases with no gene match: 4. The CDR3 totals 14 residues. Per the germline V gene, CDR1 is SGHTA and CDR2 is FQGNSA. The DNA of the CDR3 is TGTGCCAGCAGCGGTACTAGCGGGCCCTACGAGCAGTACTTC. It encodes CASSGTSGPYEQYF.

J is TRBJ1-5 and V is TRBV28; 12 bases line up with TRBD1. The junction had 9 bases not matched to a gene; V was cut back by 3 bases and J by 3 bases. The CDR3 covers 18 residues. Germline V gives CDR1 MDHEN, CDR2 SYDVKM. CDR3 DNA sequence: TGTGCCAGCAGTTTCCCGGGACAGGGGGCGCGTTTCAATCAGCCCCAGCATTTT. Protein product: CASSFPGQGARFNQPQHF.

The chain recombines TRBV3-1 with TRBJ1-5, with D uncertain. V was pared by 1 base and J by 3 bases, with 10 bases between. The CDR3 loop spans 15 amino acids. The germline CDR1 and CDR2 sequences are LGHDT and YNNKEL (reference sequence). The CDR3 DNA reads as TGTGCCAGCAGCCAAGTTCCGGGATCCAATCAGCCCCAGCATTTT. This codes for CASSQVPGSNQPQHF.

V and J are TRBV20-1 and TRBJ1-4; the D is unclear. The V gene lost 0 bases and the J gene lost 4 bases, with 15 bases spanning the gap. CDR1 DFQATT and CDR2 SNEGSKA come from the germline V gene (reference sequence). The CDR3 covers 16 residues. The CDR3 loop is CSARDVSAAFNEKLFF. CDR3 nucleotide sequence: TGCAGTGCTAGAGATGTGAGCGCCGCGTTTAATGAAAAACTGTTTTTT.

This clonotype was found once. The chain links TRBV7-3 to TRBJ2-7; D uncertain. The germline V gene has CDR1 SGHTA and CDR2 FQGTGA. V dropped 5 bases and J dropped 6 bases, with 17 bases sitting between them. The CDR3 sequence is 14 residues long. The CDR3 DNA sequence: TGTGCCAGCAGCCCGATGGGTGACTGGGGCGAGCAGTACTTC. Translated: CASSPMGDWGEQYF.

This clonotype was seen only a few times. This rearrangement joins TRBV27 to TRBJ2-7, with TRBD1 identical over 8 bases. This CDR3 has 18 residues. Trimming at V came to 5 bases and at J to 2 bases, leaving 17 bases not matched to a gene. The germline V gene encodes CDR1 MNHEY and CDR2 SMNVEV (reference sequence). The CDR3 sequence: CASSLHAPQGATTYEQYF. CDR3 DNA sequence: TGTGCCAGCAGTCTCCATGCCCCCCAGGGGGCGACGACCTACGAGCAGTACTTC.

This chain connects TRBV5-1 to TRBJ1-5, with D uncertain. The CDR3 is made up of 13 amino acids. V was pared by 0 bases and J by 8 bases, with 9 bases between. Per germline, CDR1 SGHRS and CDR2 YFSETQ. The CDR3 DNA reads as TGCGCCAGCAGCTTGGGTGGGTACAAGCCCCAGCATTTT. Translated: CASSLGGYKPQHF.

CDR3 DNA: TGTGCCAGCAGCCGGACAGCCCTTTCCTACGAGCAGTACTTC. Amino acid sequence: CASSRTALSYEQYF. The chain recombines TRBV11-1 with TRBJ2-7; D is perhaps TRBD1 (6 bases). The CDR3 has 14 amino acids. CDR1 and CDR2 (germline): SGHAT, FQDESV (reference sequence). V was shortened by 5 bases and J by 1 base, with 12 bases between the two germline ends.

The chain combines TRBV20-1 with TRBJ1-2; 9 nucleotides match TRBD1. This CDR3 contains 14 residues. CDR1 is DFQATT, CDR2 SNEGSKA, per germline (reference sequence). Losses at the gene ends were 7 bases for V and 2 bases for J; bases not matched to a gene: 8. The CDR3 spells CSERQDRGNYGYTF. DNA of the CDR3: TGCAGTGAGCGTCAGGACAGGGGCAACTATGGCTACACCTTC.

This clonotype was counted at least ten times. The chain's CDR3 is CASSLTKYEQYF. The CDR3 region has the DNA TGTGCCAGCAGCTTAACTAAGTACGAGCAGTACTTC. This chain joins TRBV12-3 or TRBV12-4 and TRBJ2-7, with D uncertain. This CDR3 spans 12 amino acids. V was pared by 6 bases and J by 4 bases, with 10 bases between.

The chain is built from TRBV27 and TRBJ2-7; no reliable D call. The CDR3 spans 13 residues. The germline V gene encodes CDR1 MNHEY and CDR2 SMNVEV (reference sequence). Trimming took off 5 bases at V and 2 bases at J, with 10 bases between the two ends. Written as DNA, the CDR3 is TGTGCCAGCAGTATACAATGGGCCTACGAGCAGTACTTC. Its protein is CASSIQWAYEQYF.

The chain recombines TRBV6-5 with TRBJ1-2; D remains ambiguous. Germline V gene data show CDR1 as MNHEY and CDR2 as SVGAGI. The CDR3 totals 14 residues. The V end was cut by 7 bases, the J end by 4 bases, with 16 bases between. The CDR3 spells CASTRSRQSYGYTF. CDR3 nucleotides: TGTGCCAGCACTAGATCCCGGCAGAGCTATGGCTACACCTTC.

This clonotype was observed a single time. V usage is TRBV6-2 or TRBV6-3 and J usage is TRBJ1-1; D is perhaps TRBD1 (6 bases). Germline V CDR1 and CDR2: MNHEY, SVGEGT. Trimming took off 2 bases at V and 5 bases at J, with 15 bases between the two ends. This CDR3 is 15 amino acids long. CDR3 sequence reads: CASSYAEGGRTEAFF. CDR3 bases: TGTGCCAGCAGTTACGCGGAGGGGGGGAGGACTGAAGCTTTCTTT.

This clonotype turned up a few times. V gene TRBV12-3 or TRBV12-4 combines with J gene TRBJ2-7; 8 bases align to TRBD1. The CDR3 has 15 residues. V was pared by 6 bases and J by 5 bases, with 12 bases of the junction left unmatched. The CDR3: CASSPLRTGPHEQYF. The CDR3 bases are TGTGCCAGCAGCCCTCTGAGGACAGGGCCCCACGAGCAGTACTTC.

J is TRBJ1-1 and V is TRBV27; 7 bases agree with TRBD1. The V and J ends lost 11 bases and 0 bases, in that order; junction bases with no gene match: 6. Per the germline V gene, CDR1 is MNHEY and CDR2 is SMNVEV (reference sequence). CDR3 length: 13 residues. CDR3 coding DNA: TGTGCCGTTCGAGGACAGGTGAACACTGAAGCTTTCTTT. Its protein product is CAVRGQVNTEAFF.

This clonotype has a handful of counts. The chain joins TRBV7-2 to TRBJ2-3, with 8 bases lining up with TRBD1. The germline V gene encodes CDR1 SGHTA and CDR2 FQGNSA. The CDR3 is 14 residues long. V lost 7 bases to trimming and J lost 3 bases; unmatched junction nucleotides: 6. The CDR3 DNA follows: TGTGCCAGCACCACAGACAGGGGAACAGATACGCAGTATTTT. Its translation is CASTTDRGTDTQYF.

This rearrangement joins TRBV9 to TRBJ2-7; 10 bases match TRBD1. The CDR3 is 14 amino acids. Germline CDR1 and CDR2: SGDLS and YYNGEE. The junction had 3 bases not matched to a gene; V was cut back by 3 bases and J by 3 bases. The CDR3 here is CASSAGQGDYEQYF. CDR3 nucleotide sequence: TGTGCCAGCAGCGCTGGACAGGGGGACTACGAGCAGTACTTC.

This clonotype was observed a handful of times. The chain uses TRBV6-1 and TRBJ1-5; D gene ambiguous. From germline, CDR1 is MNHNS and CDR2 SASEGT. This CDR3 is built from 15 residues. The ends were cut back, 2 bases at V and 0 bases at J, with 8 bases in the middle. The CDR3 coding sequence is TGTGCCAGCAGTGAATCCAGCTATAGCAATCAGCCCCAGCATTTT. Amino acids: CASSESSYSNQPQHF.